This TCR beta chain was captured in a study of blood T cell repertoires in COVID-19. This table comes from immunoSEQ multiplex PCR, and its TCRdb copy is limited to in-frame clones, with some not included. The sample records more than 350,000 clones, about 90% being singletons. This clone occurred a few times. The germline V gene encodes CDR1 SGHKS and CDR2 YYEKEE (reference sequence). There are 14 residues in the CDR3. V was shortened by 2 bases and J by 1 base, with 10 bases between the two germline ends. The V and J genes are TRBV5-5 and TRBJ2-7, with D tentatively TRBD2 (6 bases). The TCR originated in a woman aged 30 to 39 with COVID-19, enrolled during active disease. Specimen: peripheral blood. The CDR3: CASSLAGESYEQYF. The CDR3 coding sequence is TGTGCCAGCAGCTTAGCGGGCGAATCCTACGAGCAGTACTTC. Full variable domain (rest looked up from reference TRBV5-5 and TRBJ2-7): DAGVTQSPTHLIKTRGQQVTLRCSPISGHKSVSWYQQVLGQGPQFIFQYYEKEERGRGNFPDRFSARQFPNYSSELNVNALLLGDSALYLCASSLAGESYEQYFGPGTRLTVT.